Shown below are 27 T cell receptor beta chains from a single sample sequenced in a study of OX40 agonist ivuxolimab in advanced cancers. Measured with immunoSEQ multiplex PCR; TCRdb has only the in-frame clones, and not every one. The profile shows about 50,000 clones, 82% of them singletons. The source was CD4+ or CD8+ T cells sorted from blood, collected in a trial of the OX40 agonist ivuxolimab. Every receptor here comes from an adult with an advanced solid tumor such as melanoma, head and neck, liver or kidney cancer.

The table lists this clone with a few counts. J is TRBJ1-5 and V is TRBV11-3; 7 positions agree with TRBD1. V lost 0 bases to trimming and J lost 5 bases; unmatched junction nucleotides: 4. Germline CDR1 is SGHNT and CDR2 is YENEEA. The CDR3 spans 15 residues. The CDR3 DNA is TGTGCCAGCAGCTTAGATTCGACAGGGTATCAGCCCCAGCATTTT. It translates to CASSLDSTGYQPQHF.

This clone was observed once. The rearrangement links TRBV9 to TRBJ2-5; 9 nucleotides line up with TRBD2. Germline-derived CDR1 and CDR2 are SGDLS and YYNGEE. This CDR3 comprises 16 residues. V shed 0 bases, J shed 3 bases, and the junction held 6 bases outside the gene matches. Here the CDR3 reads CASSVGLAGVEETQYF. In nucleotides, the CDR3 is TGTGCCAGCAGCGTAGGTTTAGCGGGAGTCGAAGAGACCCAGTACTTC.

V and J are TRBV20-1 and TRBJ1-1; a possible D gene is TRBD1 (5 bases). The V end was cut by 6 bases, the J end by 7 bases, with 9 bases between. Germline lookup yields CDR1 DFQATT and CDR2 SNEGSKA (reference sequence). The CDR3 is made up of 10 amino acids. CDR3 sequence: CSASGIEAFF. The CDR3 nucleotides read TGCAGTGCGTCAGGGATTGAAGCTTTCTTT.

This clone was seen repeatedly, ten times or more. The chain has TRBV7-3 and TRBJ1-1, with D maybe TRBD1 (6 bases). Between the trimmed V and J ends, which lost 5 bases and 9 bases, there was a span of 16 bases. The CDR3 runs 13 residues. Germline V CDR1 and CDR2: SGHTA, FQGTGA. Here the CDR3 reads CASSTSPGTQAFF. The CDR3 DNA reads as TGTGCCAGCAGCACCAGTCCCGGGACACAAGCTTTCTTT.

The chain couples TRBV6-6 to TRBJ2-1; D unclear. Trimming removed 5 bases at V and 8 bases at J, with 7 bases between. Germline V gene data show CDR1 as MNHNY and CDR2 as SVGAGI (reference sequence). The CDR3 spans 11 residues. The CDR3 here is CASSRRYEQFF. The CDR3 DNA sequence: TGTGCCAGCAGTAGAAGATATGAGCAGTTCTTC.

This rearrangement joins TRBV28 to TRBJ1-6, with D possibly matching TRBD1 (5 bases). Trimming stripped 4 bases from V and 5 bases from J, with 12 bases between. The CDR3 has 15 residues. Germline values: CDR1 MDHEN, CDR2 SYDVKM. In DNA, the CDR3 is TGTGCCAGCAGTTACATCCGGGGGAATAATTCACCCCTCCACTTT. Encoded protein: CASSYIRGNNSPLHF.

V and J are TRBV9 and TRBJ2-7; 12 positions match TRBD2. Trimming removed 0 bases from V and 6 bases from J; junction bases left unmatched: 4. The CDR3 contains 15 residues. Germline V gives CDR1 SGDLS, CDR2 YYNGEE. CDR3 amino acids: CASSVGVTSGGEQYF. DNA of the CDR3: TGTGCCAGCAGCGTAGGCGTGACTAGCGGGGGCGAGCAGTACTTC.

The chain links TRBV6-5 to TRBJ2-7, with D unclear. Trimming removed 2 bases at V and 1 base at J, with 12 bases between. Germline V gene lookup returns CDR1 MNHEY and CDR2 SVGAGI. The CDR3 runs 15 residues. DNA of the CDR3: TGTGCCAGCAGTTACGCCCCCATGGGTTCCTACGAGCAGTACTTC. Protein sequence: CASSYAPMGSYEQYF.

The CDR3 sequence: CAWSSQGDQPQHF. In DNA form, the CDR3 reads TGTGCCTGGAGTTCGCAGGGAGATCAGCCCCAGCATTTT. V usage is TRBV30 and J usage is TRBJ1-5; tentatively, D is TRBD1 (5 bases). CDR1 is GTSNPN, CDR2 SVGIG, per germline (reference sequence). V was clipped by 2 bases and J by 5 bases, with 10 bases between them. CDR3 length equals 13 residues.

The CDR3 region is CASSPGQGRTKNIQYF. CDR3 DNA: TGTGCCAGCAGCCCCGGACAGGGAAGGACCAAAAACATTCAGTACTTC. The V call is TRBV7-3, the J call TRBJ2-4, with 8 bases matching TRBD1. This CDR3 is built from 16 residues. Germline V gene sequence: CDR1 SGHTA, CDR2 FQGTGA. Trimming at V came to 5 bases and at J to 2 bases, leaving 8 bases not matched to a gene. Together with reference TRBV7-3 and TRBJ2-4, the CDR3 gives the full variable domain: GAGVSQTPSNKVTEKGKYVELRCDPISGHTALYWYRQSLGQGPEFLIYFQGTGAADDSGLPNDRFFAVRPEGSVSTLKIQRTERGDSAVYLCASSPGQGRTKNIQYFGAGTRLSVL.

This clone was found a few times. The CDR3 DNA is TGTGCCAGCAGCTTGAATGTGAACACTGAAGCTTTCTTT. Its translation is CASSLNVNTEAFF. This chain uses TRBV13 with TRBJ1-1; D is unresolved. This CDR3 region has 13 residues. V was trimmed by 3 bases and J by 0 bases, leaving 5 bases between them. Germline V gene sequence: CDR1 PRHDT, CDR2 FYEKMQ (reference sequence).

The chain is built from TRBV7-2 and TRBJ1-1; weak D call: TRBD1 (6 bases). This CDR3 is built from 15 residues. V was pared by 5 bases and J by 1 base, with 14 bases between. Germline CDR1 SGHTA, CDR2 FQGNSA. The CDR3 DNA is TGTGCCAGCAGCCGAACGGACAGCTGGAACACTGAAGCTTTCTTT. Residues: CASSRTDSWNTEAFF.

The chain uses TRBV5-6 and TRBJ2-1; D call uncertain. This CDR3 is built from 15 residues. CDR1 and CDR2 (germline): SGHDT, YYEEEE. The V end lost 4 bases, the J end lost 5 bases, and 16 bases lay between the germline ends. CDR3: CASSKPNLINNEQFF. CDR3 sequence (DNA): TGTGCCAGCAGCAAACCAAACCTGATAAACAATGAGCAGTTCTTC.

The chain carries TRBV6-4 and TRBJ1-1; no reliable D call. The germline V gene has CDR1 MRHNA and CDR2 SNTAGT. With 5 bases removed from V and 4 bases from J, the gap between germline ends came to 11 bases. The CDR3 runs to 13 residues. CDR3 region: CASSRTERTEAFF. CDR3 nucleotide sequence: TGTGCCAGCAGTCGGACGGAGCGCACTGAAGCTTTCTTT.

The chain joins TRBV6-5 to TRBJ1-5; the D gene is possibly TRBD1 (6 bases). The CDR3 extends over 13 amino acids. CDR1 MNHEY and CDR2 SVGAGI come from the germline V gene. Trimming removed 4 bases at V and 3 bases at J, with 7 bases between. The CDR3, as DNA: TGTGCCAGCAGTTTGGGGGCCAATCAGCCCCAGCATTTT. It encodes CASSLGANQPQHF.

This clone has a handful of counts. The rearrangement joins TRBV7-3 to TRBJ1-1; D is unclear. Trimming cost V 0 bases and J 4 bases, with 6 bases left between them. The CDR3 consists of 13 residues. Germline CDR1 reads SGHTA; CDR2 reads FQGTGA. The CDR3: CASSLTLVTEAFF. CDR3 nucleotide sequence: TGTGCCAGCAGCTTAACTCTGGTCACTGAAGCTTTCTTT. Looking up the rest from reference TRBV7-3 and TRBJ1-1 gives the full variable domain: GAGVSQTPSNKVTEKGKYVELRCDPISGHTALYWYRQSLGQGPEFLIYFQGTGAADDSGLPNDRFFAVRPEGSVSTLKIQRTERGDSAVYLCASSLTLVTEAFFGQGTRLTVV.

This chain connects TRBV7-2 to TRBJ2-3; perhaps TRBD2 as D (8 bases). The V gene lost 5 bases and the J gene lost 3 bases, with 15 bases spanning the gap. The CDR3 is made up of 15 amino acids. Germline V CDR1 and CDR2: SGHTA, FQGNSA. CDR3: CASSREGAGTDTQYF. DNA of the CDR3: TGTGCCAGCAGCCGGGAGGGGGCGGGGACAGATACGCAGTATTTT.

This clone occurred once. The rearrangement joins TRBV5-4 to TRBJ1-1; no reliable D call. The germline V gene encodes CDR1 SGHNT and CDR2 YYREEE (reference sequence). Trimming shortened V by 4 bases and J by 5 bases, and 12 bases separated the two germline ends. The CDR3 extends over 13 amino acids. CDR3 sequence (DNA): TGTGCCAGCAGCGTGGAGTTCCGAACTGAAGCTTTCTTT. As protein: CASSVEFRTEAFF.

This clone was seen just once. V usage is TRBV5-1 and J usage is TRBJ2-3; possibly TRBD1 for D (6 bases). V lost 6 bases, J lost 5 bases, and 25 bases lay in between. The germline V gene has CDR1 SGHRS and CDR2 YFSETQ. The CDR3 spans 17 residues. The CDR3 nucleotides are TGCGCCAGCACCTCCTCTACAGGGTCGGGTTCAAAAGATACGCAGTATTTT. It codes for CASTSSTGSGSKDTQYF.

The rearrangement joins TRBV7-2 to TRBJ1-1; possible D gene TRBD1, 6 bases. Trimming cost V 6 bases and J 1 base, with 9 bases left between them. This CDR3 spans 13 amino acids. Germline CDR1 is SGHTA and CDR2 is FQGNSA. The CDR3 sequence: CASRDSANTEAFF. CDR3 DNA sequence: TGTGCCAGCAGGGACAGCGCGAACACTGAAGCTTTCTTT. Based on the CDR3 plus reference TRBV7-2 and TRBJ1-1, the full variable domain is GAGVSQSPSNKVTEKGKDVELRCDPISGHTALYWYRQSLGQGLEFLIYFQGNSAPDKSGLPSDRFSAERTGGSVSTLTIQRTQQEDSAVYLCASRDSANTEAFFGQGTRLTVV.

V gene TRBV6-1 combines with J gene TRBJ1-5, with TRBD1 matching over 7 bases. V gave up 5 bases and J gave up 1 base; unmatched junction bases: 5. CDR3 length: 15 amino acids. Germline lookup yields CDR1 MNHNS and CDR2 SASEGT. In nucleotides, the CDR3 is TGTGCCAGCAGTCCCCGGGGACAGAGCAATCAGCCCCAGCATTTT. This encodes CASSPRGQSNQPQHF.

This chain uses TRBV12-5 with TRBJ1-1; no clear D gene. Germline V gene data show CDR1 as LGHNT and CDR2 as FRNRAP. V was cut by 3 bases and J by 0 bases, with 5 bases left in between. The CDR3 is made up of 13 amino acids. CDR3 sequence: CASGFGVNTEAFF. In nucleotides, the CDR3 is TGTGCTAGTGGTTTCGGCGTGAACACTGAAGCTTTCTTT.

The CDR3 region has the DNA TGTGCCAGCAGCCCACGAGACTTCCCAATCACAGATACGCAGTATTTT. Translated, it gives CASSPRDFPITDTQYF. The V gene is TRBV13, the J gene TRBJ2-3, with D unresolved. CDR3 length: 16 residues. Looked up from germline, CDR1 is PRHDT and CDR2 is FYEKMQ (reference sequence). Trimming took 5 bases from V and 2 from J, leaving 17 bases between them.

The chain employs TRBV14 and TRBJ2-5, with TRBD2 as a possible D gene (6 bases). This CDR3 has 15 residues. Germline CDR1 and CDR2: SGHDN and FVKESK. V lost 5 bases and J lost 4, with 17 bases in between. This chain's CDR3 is CASSSFAGGGETQYF. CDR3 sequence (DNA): TGTGCCAGCAGCTCTTTCGCCGGGGGTGGAGAGACCCAGTACTTC.

The CDR3 sequence: CASSLRGGQGGTEAFF. CDR3 sequence (DNA): TGTGCCAGCTCACTGCGGGGAGGACAGGGAGGAACTGAAGCTTTCTTT. This rearrangement joins TRBV18 to TRBJ1-1; 8 bases are a match to TRBD1. The germline V gene has CDR1 KGHSH and CDR2 LQKENI. Unmatched junction bases numbered 12, after V lost 4 bases and J lost 5 bases. The CDR3 has 16 amino acids.

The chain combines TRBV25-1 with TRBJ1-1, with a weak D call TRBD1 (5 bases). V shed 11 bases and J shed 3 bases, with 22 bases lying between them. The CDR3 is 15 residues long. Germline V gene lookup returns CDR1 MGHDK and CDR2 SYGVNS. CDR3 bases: TGTGCCGTTCGAGCGGGTTGGGGGGATGACACTGAAGCTTTCTTT. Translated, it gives CAVRAGWGDDTEAFF.

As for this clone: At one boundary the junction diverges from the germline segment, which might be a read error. The CDR3 DNA reads as TGTGCTAGCAGCTTAGGTAGGACAGAGGGTGAGCAGTTCTTC. It is translated as CASSLGRTEGEQFF. The V call is TRBV7-7, the J call TRBJ2-1; tentatively, D is TRBD1 (6 bases). Looked up from germline, CDR1 is SSHAT and CDR2 is FNYEAQ (reference sequence). The CDR3 has 14 amino acids.